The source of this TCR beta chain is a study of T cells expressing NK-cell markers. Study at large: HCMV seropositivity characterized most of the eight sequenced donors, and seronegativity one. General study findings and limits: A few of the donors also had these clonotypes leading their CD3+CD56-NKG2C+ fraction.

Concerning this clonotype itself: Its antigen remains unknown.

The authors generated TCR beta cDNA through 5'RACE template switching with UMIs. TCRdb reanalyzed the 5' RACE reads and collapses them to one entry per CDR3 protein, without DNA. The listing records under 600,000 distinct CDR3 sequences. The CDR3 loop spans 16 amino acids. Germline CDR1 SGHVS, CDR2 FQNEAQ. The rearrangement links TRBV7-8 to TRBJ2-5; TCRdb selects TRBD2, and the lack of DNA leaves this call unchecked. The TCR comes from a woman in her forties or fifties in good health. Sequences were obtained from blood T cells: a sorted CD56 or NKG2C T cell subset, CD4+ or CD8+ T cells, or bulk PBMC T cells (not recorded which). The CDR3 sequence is CASSLLAGGNLETQYF.